The subject of this entry is one TCR beta chain. Germline trimming cut 10 bases from V and 1 base from J; bases unmatched to any gene: 2. Germline values: CDR1 MDHEN, CDR2 SYDVKM. This CDR3 has 12 amino acids. The data were taken from a study of blood T cell repertoires in COVID-19. Background on the study: Acute-phase and convalescent COVID-19 samples originated in the United States, Italy and Spain. From T cells, B-cell-depleted T cells, or PBMCs came the material, which was cDNA or gDNA.

Original processing methods: Cell counts per sample came from amplifying reference gene primers. Profiled with immunoSEQ multiplex PCR; TCRdb holds only in-frame clones, not every one. Clone size and V and J calls were adopted from that table, with D and trimming inferred from the DNA. The sample contains about 250,000 clones, about 89% of which appear only once. This sequence was found in a man younger than 45 with acute or convalescent COVID-19. Sequencing was performed on peripheral blood. J is TRBJ1-1 and V is TRBV28, with 8 bases lining up with TRBD1. CDR3 nucleotide sequence: TGTGCCACCAGGGGGCGGAACACTGAAGCTTTCTTT. Translating gives CATRGRNTEAFF.